The 13 T cell receptor beta chains listed next were all sequenced from one sample in a study of cytomegalovirus exposure and HLA in healthy donors. This PCR relied on a set of 60 Vbeta primers and 13 Jbeta primers. TCRdb's table, derived via immunoSEQ multiplex PCR, lists solely in-frame clones and lacks some. In the table there are more than 150,000 clones, 80% of which are singletons. Material: PBMCs. These receptors originate from a girl under 18 in good health and CMV-seropositive.

The V gene is TRBV10-1, the J gene TRBJ2-5; TRBD1 matches 7 bases. This CDR3 spans 15 amino acids. Germline CDR1 and CDR2: WNHNN and SYGVQD (reference sequence). Losses at the gene ends were 3 bases for V and 5 bases for J; bases not matched to a gene: 9. CDR3 DNA: TGCGCCAGCAGTGATCCGAGACAGGGAGCGGAGACCCAGTACTTC. It codes for CASSDPRQGAETQYF.

The chain recombines TRBV2 with TRBJ1-1; 8 positions agree with TRBD1. The CDR3 is made up of 15 amino acids. V dropped 0 bases and J dropped 9; count of bases not matched to a gene: 9. Germline CDR1 is SNHLY and CDR2 is FYNNEI. CDR3 nucleotides: TGTGCCAGCAGTGAAGCGTTAGGACAGGGTCTGAAAGCTTTCTTT. Translated, it gives CASSEALGQGLKAFF.

The J gene is TRBJ2-7, the V gene TRBV6-1, with 9 bases that match TRBD1. V lost 6 bases, J lost 4 bases, and 4 bases stayed unmatched. This CDR3 is built from 13 residues. CDR1 and CDR2 from the germline V gene are MNHNS and SASEGT. For the CDR3, the DNA is TGTGCCAGCAGGGACAGGGGAGCTTACGAGCAGTACTTC. Protein: CASRDRGAYEQYF.

The chain has TRBV16 and TRBJ1-2; 8 positions agree with TRBD1. Germline assignment: CDR1 KGHSY and CDR2 FQNENV. The J segment lost 4 bases and the V segment lost 0 bases, leaving 4 bases of the junction unmatched. This CDR3 spans 15 amino acids. The CDR3: CASSQSDRAGYGYTF. In DNA form, the CDR3 reads TGTGCCAGCAGCCAATCGGACAGGGCGGGCTATGGCTACACCTTC. Filled out from reference TRBV16 and TRBJ1-2, the complete variable domain reads GEEVAQTPKHLVRGEGQKAKLYCAPIKGHSYVFWYQQVLKNEFKFLISFQNENVFDETGMPKERFSAKCLPNSPCSLEIQATKLEDSAVYFCASSQSDRAGYGYTFGSGTRLTVV.

This chain links TRBV10-3 with TRBJ2-3; 10 bases are shared with TRBD2. V was clipped by 6 bases and J by 5 bases; unmatched bases: 8. This CDR3 comprises 15 residues. Germline V lookup: CDR1 ENHRY, CDR2 SYGVKD. Here the CDR3 reads CAIREAGGPGDTQYF. In DNA form, the CDR3 reads TGTGCCATCAGGGAAGCGGGAGGGCCTGGAGATACGCAGTATTTT.

The chain's CDR3 is CAWSGGTRTEAFF. The CDR3, as DNA: TGTGCCTGGAGTGGAGGGACTCGGACTGAAGCTTTCTTT. The chain combines TRBV30 with TRBJ1-1, with D perhaps matching TRBD1 (5 bases). This CDR3 region has 13 residues. Germline assignment: CDR1 GTSNPN and CDR2 SVGIG (reference sequence). The germline V and J ends were trimmed by 1 base and 5 bases, with 11 bases remaining between them.

The sample holds a few counts of this clone. The CDR3 protein is CASSLGGKLFF. The CDR3 DNA is TGTGCCAGCAGCTTGGGGGGGAAACTGTTTTTT. The J gene is TRBJ1-4, the V gene TRBV7-9; possibly TRBD1 for D (5 bases). The V gene lost 3 bases and the J gene lost 11 bases, with 7 bases spanning the gap. The CDR3 covers 11 residues. Germline loops: CDR1 SEHNR, CDR2 FQNEAQ (reference sequence).

The V call is TRBV2, the J call TRBJ2-2; 8 bases are shared with TRBD2. CDR1 SNHLY and CDR2 FYNNEI come from the germline V gene. This CDR3 spans 16 amino acids. Unmatched junction bases numbered 3, after V lost 0 bases and J lost 3 bases. CDR3 loop: CASSEAGLGYTGELFF. CDR3 nucleotide sequence: TGTGCCAGCAGTGAAGCGGGACTAGGGTACACCGGGGAGCTGTTTTTT.

The chain uses TRBV4-1 and TRBJ1-2; D may be TRBD1 (5 bases). Germline CDR1 reads MGHRA; CDR2 reads YSYEKL. Trimming took 6 bases from V and 3 from J, leaving 11 bases between them. The CDR3 spans 13 residues. CDR3 residues: CASRRTGDYGYTF. DNA for the CDR3: TGCGCCAGCAGGCGGACGGGGGACTATGGCTACACCTTC.

This chain connects TRBV27 to TRBJ2-1; the match to TRBD2 covers 8 bases. The CDR3 covers 15 residues. J gave up 0 bases and V 7 bases, and 5 bases lay outside the gene matches. Germline CDR1 reads MNHEY; CDR2 reads SMNVEV (reference sequence). CDR3 sequence: CASKSSGRSYNEQFF. In DNA form, the CDR3 reads TGTGCCAGCAAATCTAGCGGGCGCTCCTACAATGAGCAGTTCTTC.

This clone was counted only a few times. The chain couples TRBV6-5 to TRBJ1-2, with a weak D call TRBD1 (6 bases). This CDR3 comprises 13 residues. Germline-derived CDR1 and CDR2 are MNHEY and SVGAGI. The ends were cut back, 6 bases at V and 8 bases at J, with 16 bases in the middle. CDR3 residues: CASRPWQGYGYTF. In DNA form, the CDR3 reads TGTGCCAGCAGACCTTGGCAGGGGTACGGCTACACCTTC.

The chain is built from TRBV14 and TRBJ1-5; D ambiguous. The ends were cut back, 1 base at V and 10 bases at J, with 11 bases in the middle. CDR3 length: 13 amino acids. Germline values: CDR1 SGHDN, CDR2 FVKESK. CDR3 loop: CASSQGGVGPQHF. CDR3 DNA: TGTGCCAGCAGCCAAGGAGGCGTAGGACCCCAGCATTTT. Full variable domain (missing parts from reference TRBV14 and TRBJ1-5): EAGVTQFPSHSVIEKGQTVTLRCDPISGHDNLYWYRRVMGKEIKFLLHFVKESKQDESGMPNNRFLAERTGGTYSTLKVQPAELEDSGVYFCASSQGGVGPQHFGDGTRLSIL.

The chain joins TRBV7-2 to TRBJ2-5; 11 bases match TRBD2. CDR1 is SGHTA and CDR2 is FQGNSA in the germline V gene. The V and J ends lost 5 bases and 7 bases, in that order; junction bases with no gene match: 9. The CDR3 loop spans 15 amino acids. The CDR3: CASSPPGTSGATQYF. DNA for the CDR3: TGTGCCAGCAGCCCACCCGGGACTAGCGGAGCGACCCAGTACTTC.